Detailed here is one T cell receptor beta chain. The antigen is undetermined. Trimming left V 4 bases short and J 1 base short, with 13 bases between. This CDR3 is built from 16 residues. The germline V gene encodes CDR1 MNHEY and CDR2 SVGEGT. Arm-PCR of CDR3 regions and iRepertoire HTBI primers were used to build TCR beta libraries. TCRdb reprocessed the multiplex PCR reads via MiXCR and lists one record per CDR3 protein. The profile shows some 250,000 distinct CDR3 sequences, 15% to 20% of them singletons. Time point of the sample: newly diagnosed GD, antithyroid drugs for less than 3 months. After RNA was extracted from PBMCs, the TCR library was made from it. This entry belongs to a study of regulatory T cells in long-lasting Graves disease. Study-level information: Freshly diagnosed Graves' patients had used antithyroid drugs for under 3 months. Study results and limitations: Results may be inaccurate due to the small sample size. A greater number of public clonotypes (under 3,000) was shared by persistent patients than by new patients (roughly 880).

Separately, the same data were catalogued under a study of T cells in Graves' hyperthyroidism and ophthalmopathy. That paper states: Patients with uncontrolled infections, other autoimmune diseases, pregnancy or lactation were excluded.

The chain joins TRBV6-2 or TRBV6-3 to TRBJ2-2; a possible D gene is TRBD2 (5 bases). The origin of this receptor is a woman in her 30s with Graves disease. The sample in question was peripheral blood mononuclear cells (PBMCs), obtained at new diagnosis, from a patient treated with antithyroid drugs. The CDR3 sequence is CASSLVGSGNTGELFF. DNA for the CDR3: TGTGCCAGCAGTTTAGTCGGAAGCGGGAACACCGGGGAGCTGTTTTTT.